This is a list of T cell receptor beta chains from one sample in a study of shared clonotypes between healthy human individuals. The data were produced by immunoSEQ multiplex PCR, yet TCRdb's version contains in-frame clones alone and is incomplete. The table includes more than 2,000,000 clones, approximately 92% detected once. Sequencing was carried out using naive CD4+ T cells sorted from blood. The receptors stem from a man aged 18 to 30 in good health. Both conserved end residues are part of each CDR3. D genes are given only for firm matches. Only some rows state a clone size, as once, few, many or a class for expanded clones.

clone size: NA; D gene: TRBD1; V gene: TRBV19; J gene: TRBJ1-6; CDR3 protein: CASRRTGTGGNSPLHF; CDR3 DNA: TGTGCCAGTAGACGGACCGGGACAGGGGGTAATTCACCCCTCCACTTT
clone size: NA; D gene: TRBD1; V gene: TRBV5-4; J gene: TRBJ2-1; CDR3 protein: CASSAGGTAYNEQFF; CDR3 DNA: TGTGCCAGCAGCGCAGGGGGAACTGCCTACAATGAGCAGTTCTTC
clone size: once; D gene: NA; V gene: TRBV7-2; J gene: TRBJ1-1; CDR3 protein: CASSRDRGRVGAFF; CDR3 DNA: TGTGCCAGCAGCCGGGACCGGGGTAGGGTGGGTGCTTTCTTT
clone size: once; D gene: TRBD2; V gene: TRBV15; J gene: TRBJ2-1; CDR3 protein: CATSREGVAGQSYNEQFF; CDR3 DNA: TGTGCCACCAGCAGAGAAGGGGTAGCGGGTCAGAGTTACAATGAGCAGTTCTTC
clone size: NA; D gene: NA; V gene: TRBV28; J gene: TRBJ2-1; CDR3 protein: CASALTSSEQFF; CDR3 DNA: TGTGCCAGCGCCTTGACTTCCAGTGAGCAGTTCTTC
clone size: NA; D gene: NA; V gene: TRBV15; J gene: TRBJ2-7; CDR3 protein: CATSRDGWDTYSYEQYF; CDR3 DNA: TGTGCCACCAGCAGAGACGGTTGGGACACCTACTCCTACGAGCAGTACTTC
clone size: NA; D gene: NA; V gene: TRBV5-8; J gene: TRBJ2-7; CDR3 protein: CASSLGRADEQYF; CDR3 DNA: TGTGCCAGCAGCTTGGGCAGGGCGGACGAGCAGTACTTC
clone size: NA; D gene: NA; V gene: TRBV5-5; J gene: TRBJ2-7; CDR3 protein: CASSLGFIGKNTYEQYF; CDR3 DNA: TGTGCCAGCAGCTTGGGGTTTATAGGGAAAAACACCTACGAGCAGTACTTC
clone size: few; D gene: NA; V gene: TRBV30; J gene: TRBJ1-6; CDR3 protein: CAWNTGKGGSNSPLHF; CDR3 DNA: TGTGCCTGGAACACCGGGAAAGGAGGGAGTAATTCACCCCTCCACTTT
clone size: NA; D gene: TRBD2; V gene: TRBV7-8; J gene: TRBJ2-3; CDR3 protein: CASSFAAGGTDTQYF; CDR3 DNA: TGTGCCAGCAGCTTCGCGGCGGGGGGGACAGATACGCAGTATTTT
clone size: NA; D gene: NA; V gene: TRBV28; J gene: TRBJ1-2; CDR3 protein: CASSLLGVDGYTF; CDR3 DNA: TGTGCCAGCAGTTTATTAGGAGTGGATGGCTACACCTTC
clone size: few; D gene: NA; V gene: TRBV19; J gene: TRBJ1-5; CDR3 protein: CASSWPLNQPQHF; CDR3 DNA: TGTGCCAGTAGTTGGCCCCTCAATCAGCCCCAGCATTTT
clone size: NA; D gene: TRBD2; V gene: TRBV18; J gene: TRBJ2-7; CDR3 protein: CASSPPFGTSGSSYEQYF; CDR3 DNA: TGTGCCAGCTCACCACCCTTCGGGACTAGCGGGAGTTCCTACGAGCAGTACTTC
clone size: NA; D gene: NA; V gene: TRBV6-6; J gene: TRBJ2-7; CDR3 protein: CASSYGEGRYEQYF; CDR3 DNA: TGTGCCAGCAGTTACGGTGAGGGGCGCTACGAGCAGTACTTC
clone size: once; D gene: NA; V gene: TRBV10-3; J gene: TRBJ1-2; CDR3 protein: CAIGDGNYGYTF; CDR3 DNA: TGTGCCATCGGGGACGGGAACTATGGCTACACCTTC
clone size: NA; D gene: NA; V gene: TRBV9; J gene: TRBJ2-1; CDR3 protein: CASSPRGGDNEQFF; CDR3 DNA: TGTGCCAGCAGCCCCAGAGGAGGGGACAATGAGCAGTTCTTC
clone size: NA; D gene: TRBD1; V gene: TRBV7-2; J gene: TRBJ2-1; CDR3 protein: CASSLSGQGNNEQFF; CDR3 DNA: TGTGCCAGCAGCTTATCGGGACAGGGTAACAATGAGCAGTTCTTC
clone size: NA; D gene: NA; V gene: TRBV10-3; J gene: TRBJ2-1; CDR3 protein: CAIMGEGDEQFF; CDR3 DNA: TGTGCCATCATGGGAGAAGGTGATGAGCAGTTCTTC
clone size: few; D gene: NA; V gene: TRBV5-1; J gene: TRBJ1-2; CDR3 protein: CASSGGFSNYGYTF; CDR3 DNA: TGCGCCAGCAGCGGAGGCTTCAGCAACTATGGCTACACCTTC
clone size: once; D gene: NA; V gene: TRBV19; J gene: TRBJ2-2; CDR3 protein: CASTSGQGASDTGELFF; CDR3 DNA: NA
clone size: NA; D gene: NA; V gene: TRBV28; J gene: TRBJ2-7; CDR3 protein: CASSLVFEQYF; CDR3 DNA: TGTGCCAGCAGTTTAGTCTTCGAGCAGTACTTC
clone size: NA; D gene: NA; V gene: TRBV4-2; J gene: TRBJ2-3; CDR3 protein: CASSQDLGLFGSTDTQYF; CDR3 DNA: TGTGCCAGCAGCCAAGATTTGGGACTGTTTGGGAGCACAGATACGCAGTATTTT
clone size: NA; D gene: NA; V gene: TRBV6-1; J gene: TRBJ2-1; CDR3 protein: CASKVDGYSYNEQFF; CDR3 DNA: TGTGCCAGCAAAGTGGACGGATACTCCTACAATGAGCAGTTCTTC
clone size: NA; D gene: NA; V gene: TRBV5-8; J gene: TRBJ1-2; CDR3 protein: CASSFPGQNYGYTF; CDR3 DNA: TGTGCCAGCAGCTTCCCAGGACAGAACTATGGCTACACCTTC
clone size: NA; D gene: NA; V gene: TRBV30; J gene: TRBJ2-5; CDR3 protein: CAWTWGTSKQETQYF; CDR3 DNA: TGTGCCTGGACCTGGGGGACATCGAAACAAGAGACCCAGTACTTC
clone size: once; D gene: TRBD1; V gene: TRBV15; J gene: TRBJ2-7; CDR3 protein: CATSRGQGVGYEQYF; CDR3 DNA: TGTGCCACCAGCAGAGGCCAGGGGGTAGGGTACGAGCAGTACTTC
clone size: few; D gene: NA; V gene: TRBV2; J gene: TRBJ1-1; CDR3 protein: CASTVGGITEAFF; CDR3 DNA: TGTGCCAGCACAGTCGGGGGAATCACTGAAGCTTTCTTT
clone size: NA; D gene: NA; V gene: TRBV7-6; J gene: TRBJ2-1; CDR3 protein: CASSLGGVGQGEQFF; CDR3 DNA: TGTGCCAGCAGCTTAGGGGGGGTAGGGCAAGGCGAGCAGTTCTTC
clone size: NA; D gene: NA; V gene: TRBV18; J gene: TRBJ2-5; CDR3 protein: CASSPLGTQTQYF; CDR3 DNA: TGTGCCAGCTCACCTCTCGGCACGCAGACCCAGTACTTC
clone size: NA; D gene: TRBD2; V gene: TRBV5-4; J gene: TRBJ2-7; CDR3 protein: CASSFGTSGGADEQYF; CDR3 DNA: TGTGCCAGCAGCTTCGGGACTAGCGGGGGGGCGGACGAGCAGTACTTC
clone size: NA; D gene: NA; V gene: TRBV18; J gene: TRBJ2-1; CDR3 protein: CASSPPGANEQFF; CDR3 DNA: TGTGCCAGCTCACCCCCAGGGGCGAATGAGCAGTTCTTC
clone size: NA; D gene: NA; V gene: TRBV20-1; J gene: TRBJ2-3; CDR3 protein: CSAKVGDTQYF; CDR3 DNA: TGCAGTGCTAAGGTGGGGGATACGCAGTATTTT
clone size: NA; D gene: TRBD1; V gene: TRBV30; J gene: TRBJ2-7; CDR3 protein: CACKDRAYEQYF; CDR3 DNA: TGTGCCTGCAAGGACAGGGCCTACGAGCAGTACTTC
clone size: NA; D gene: TRBD1; V gene: TRBV6-1; J gene: TRBJ2-7; CDR3 protein: CASSWGQLTYEQYF; CDR3 DNA: TGTGCCAGCAGTTGGGGACAGCTTACCTACGAGCAGTACTTC
clone size: NA; D gene: NA; V gene: TRBV6-5; J gene: TRBJ1-1; CDR3 protein: CASSRTTVGPTEAFF; CDR3 DNA: TGTGCCAGCAGTCGGACGACAGTGGGGCCCACTGAAGCTTTCTTT
clone size: once; D gene: NA; V gene: TRBV4-1; J gene: TRBJ2-2; CDR3 protein: CASSGRDRELFF; CDR3 DNA: TGCGCCAGCAGCGGACGGGATAGGGAGCTGTTTTTT
clone size: NA; D gene: NA; V gene: TRBV19; J gene: TRBJ1-2; CDR3 protein: CASAGGQENYGYTF; CDR3 DNA: TGTGCCAGTGCTGGGGGGCAGGAAAACTATGGCTACACCTTC
clone size: once; D gene: TRBD2; V gene: TRBV27; J gene: TRBJ2-5; CDR3 protein: CASSHRTSGGEETQYF; CDR3 DNA: TGTGCCAGCAGTCACCGGACTAGCGGGGGGGAAGAGACCCAGTACTTC
clone size: NA; D gene: TRBD1; V gene: TRBV30; J gene: TRBJ2-2; CDR3 protein: CAWGQGPGELFF; CDR3 DNA: TGTGCCTGGGGACAGGGTCCCGGGGAGCTGTTTTTT
clone size: NA; D gene: NA; V gene: TRBV21-1; J gene: TRBJ2-7; CDR3 protein: CASSKVGPHYEQYF; CDR3 DNA: TGTGCCAGCAGCAAAGTGGGCCCTCACTACGAGCAGTACTTC
clone size: once; D gene: NA; V gene: TRBV5-5; J gene: TRBJ2-6; CDR3 protein: CASSPANSGANVLTF; CDR3 DNA: TGTGCCAGCAGCCCCGCGAACTCTGGGGCCAACGTCCTGACTTTC
clone size: few; D gene: NA; V gene: TRBV9; J gene: TRBJ1-1; CDR3 protein: CASSVQSGGTEAFF; CDR3 DNA: TGTGCCAGCAGCGTACAATCGGGGGGCACTGAAGCTTTCTTT
clone size: NA; D gene: NA; V gene: TRBV7-8; J gene: TRBJ2-2; CDR3 protein: CASSSWGVLTGELFF; CDR3 DNA: TGTGCCAGCAGCTCCTGGGGGGTCCTCACCGGGGAGCTGTTTTTT
clone size: NA; D gene: NA; V gene: TRBV27; J gene: TRBJ2-5; CDR3 protein: CASSFRSLETQYF; CDR3 DNA: TGTGCCAGCAGTTTCCGAAGTTTAGAGACCCAGTACTTC
clone size: once; D gene: TRBD1; V gene: TRBV6-1; J gene: TRBJ1-4; CDR3 protein: CAVAETGITEKLFF; CDR3 DNA: TGTGCCGTAGCCGAGACAGGGATAACTGAAAAACTGTTTTTT
clone size: NA; D gene: NA; V gene: TRBV15; J gene: TRBJ1-1; CDR3 protein: CATSRDLQAENEAFF; CDR3 DNA: TGTGCCACCAGCAGAGATCTGCAGGCGGAGAATGAAGCTTTCTTT
clone size: NA; D gene: NA; V gene: TRBV19; J gene: TRBJ1-2; CDR3 protein: CASSQPRRGWEGYTF; CDR3 DNA: TGTGCCAGTAGTCAACCCCGCCGGGGGTGGGAAGGCTACACCTTC
clone size: NA; D gene: NA; V gene: TRBV9; J gene: TRBJ2-1; CDR3 protein: CASSVAPGKYNEQFF; CDR3 DNA: TGTGCCAGCAGCGTAGCTCCAGGGAAGTACAATGAGCAGTTCTTC
clone size: NA; D gene: NA; V gene: TRBV7-9; J gene: TRBJ2-7; CDR3 protein: CASSSTVPYEQYF; CDR3 DNA: TGTGCCAGCAGCTCTACCGTACCCTACGAGCAGTACTTC
clone size: NA; D gene: TRBD2; V gene: TRBV5-1; J gene: TRBJ2-3; CDR3 protein: CASSLGPTSGTDTQYF; CDR3 DNA: TGCGCCAGCAGCTTGGGCCCGACTAGCGGCACAGATACGCAGTATTTT
clone size: NA; D gene: TRBD2; V gene: TRBV11-2; J gene: TRBJ2-7; CDR3 protein: CASSLAPSGPYEQYF; CDR3 DNA: TGTGCCAGCAGCTTAGCGCCTAGCGGGCCCTACGAGCAGTACTTC
clone size: NA; D gene: NA; V gene: TRBV11-2; J gene: TRBJ2-7; CDR3 protein: CASSLDRGRPNYEQYF; CDR3 DNA: TGTGCCAGCAGCTTAGATCGCGGACGCCCCAACTACGAGCAGTACTTC
clone size: NA; D gene: TRBD1; V gene: TRBV10-2; J gene: TRBJ1-5; CDR3 protein: CASSEYDRAFNQPQHF; CDR3 DNA: TGCGCCAGCAGTGAATATGACAGGGCCTTCAATCAGCCCCAGCATTTT
clone size: few; D gene: NA; V gene: TRBV5-1; J gene: TRBJ1-1; CDR3 protein: CASSLPGTVNTEAFF; CDR3 DNA: TGCGCCAGCAGCTTGCCGGGGACGGTGAACACTGAAGCTTTCTTT